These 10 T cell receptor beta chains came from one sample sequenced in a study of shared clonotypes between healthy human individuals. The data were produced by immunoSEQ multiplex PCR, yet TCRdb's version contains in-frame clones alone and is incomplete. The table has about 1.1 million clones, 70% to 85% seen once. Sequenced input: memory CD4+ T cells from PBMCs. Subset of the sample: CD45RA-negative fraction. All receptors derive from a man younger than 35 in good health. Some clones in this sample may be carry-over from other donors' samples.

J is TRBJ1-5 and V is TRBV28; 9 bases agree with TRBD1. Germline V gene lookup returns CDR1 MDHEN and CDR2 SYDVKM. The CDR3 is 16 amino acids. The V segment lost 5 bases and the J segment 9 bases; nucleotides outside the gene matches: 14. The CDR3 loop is CASSLRGQGITRPQHF. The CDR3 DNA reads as TGTGCCAGCAGTCTTAGGGGACAGGGAATTACGCGGCCCCAGCATTTT.

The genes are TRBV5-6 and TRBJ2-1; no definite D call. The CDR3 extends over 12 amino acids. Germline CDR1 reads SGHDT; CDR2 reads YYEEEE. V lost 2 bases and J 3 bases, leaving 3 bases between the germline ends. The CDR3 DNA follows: TGTGCCAGCAGCTTAAACTACAATGAGCAGTTCTTC. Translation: CASSLNYNEQFF.

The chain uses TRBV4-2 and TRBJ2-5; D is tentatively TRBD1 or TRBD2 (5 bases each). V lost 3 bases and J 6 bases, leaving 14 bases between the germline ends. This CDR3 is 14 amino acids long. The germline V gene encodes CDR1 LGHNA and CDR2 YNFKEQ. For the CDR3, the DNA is TGTGCCAGCAGCCACCCTGGGGACCGAAAGACCCAGTACTTC. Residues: CASSHPGDRKTQYF.

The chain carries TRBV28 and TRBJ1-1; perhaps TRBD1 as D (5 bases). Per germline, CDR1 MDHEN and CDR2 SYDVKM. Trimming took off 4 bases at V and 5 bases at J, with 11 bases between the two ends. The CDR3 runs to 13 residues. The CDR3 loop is CASSWGRATEAFF. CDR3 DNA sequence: TGTGCCAGCAGTTGGGGGAGGGCGACTGAAGCTTTCTTT.

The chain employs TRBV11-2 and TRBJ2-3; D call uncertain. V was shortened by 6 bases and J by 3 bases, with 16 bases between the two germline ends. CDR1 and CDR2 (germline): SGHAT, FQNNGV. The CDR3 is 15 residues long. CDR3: CASSRLHSPTDTQYF. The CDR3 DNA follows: TGTGCCAGCAGTCGACTTCACTCCCCTACAGATACGCAGTATTTT.

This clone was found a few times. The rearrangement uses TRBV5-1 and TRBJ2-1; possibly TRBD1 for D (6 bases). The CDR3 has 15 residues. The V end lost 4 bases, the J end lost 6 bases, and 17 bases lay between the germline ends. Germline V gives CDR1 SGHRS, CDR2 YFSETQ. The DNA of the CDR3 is TGCGCCAGCAGCCAGGGGACCCAGAGGGGCAATGAGCAGTTCTTC. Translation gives CASSQGTQRGNEQFF.

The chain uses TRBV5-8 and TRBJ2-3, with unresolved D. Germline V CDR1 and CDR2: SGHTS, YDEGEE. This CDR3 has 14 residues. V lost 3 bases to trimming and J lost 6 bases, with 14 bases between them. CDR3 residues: CASSWDLAPDTQYF. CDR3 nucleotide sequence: TGTGCCAGCAGCTGGGATCTGGCCCCGGATACGCAGTATTTT.

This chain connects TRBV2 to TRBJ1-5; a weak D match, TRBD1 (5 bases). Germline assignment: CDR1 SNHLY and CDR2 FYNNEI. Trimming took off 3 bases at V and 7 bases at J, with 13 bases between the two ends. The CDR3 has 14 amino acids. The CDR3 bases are TGTGCCAGCAGTGAGGGGGGTAGTGGGCAGCCCCAGCATTTT. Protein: CASSEGGSGQPQHF. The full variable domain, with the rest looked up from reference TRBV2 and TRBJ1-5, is EPEVTQTPSHQVTQMGQEVILRCVPISNHLYFYWYRQILGQKVEFLVSFYNNEISEKSEIFDDQFSVERPDGSNFTLKIRSTKLEDSAMYFCASSEGGSGQPQHFGDGTRLSIL.

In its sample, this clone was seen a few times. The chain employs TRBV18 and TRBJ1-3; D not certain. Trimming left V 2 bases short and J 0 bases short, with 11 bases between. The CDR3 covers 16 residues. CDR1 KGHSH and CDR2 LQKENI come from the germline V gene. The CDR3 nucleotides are TGTGCCAGCTCACCAGGGCGGAGGGACTCTGGAAACACCATATATTTT. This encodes CASSPGRRDSGNTIYF.

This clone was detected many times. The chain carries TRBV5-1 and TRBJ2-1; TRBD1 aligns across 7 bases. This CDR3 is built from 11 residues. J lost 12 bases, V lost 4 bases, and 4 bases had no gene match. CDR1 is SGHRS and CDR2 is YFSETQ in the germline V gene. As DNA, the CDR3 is TGCGCCAGCAGCCAAGACAGGGCGCAGTTCTTC. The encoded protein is CASSQDRAQFF.